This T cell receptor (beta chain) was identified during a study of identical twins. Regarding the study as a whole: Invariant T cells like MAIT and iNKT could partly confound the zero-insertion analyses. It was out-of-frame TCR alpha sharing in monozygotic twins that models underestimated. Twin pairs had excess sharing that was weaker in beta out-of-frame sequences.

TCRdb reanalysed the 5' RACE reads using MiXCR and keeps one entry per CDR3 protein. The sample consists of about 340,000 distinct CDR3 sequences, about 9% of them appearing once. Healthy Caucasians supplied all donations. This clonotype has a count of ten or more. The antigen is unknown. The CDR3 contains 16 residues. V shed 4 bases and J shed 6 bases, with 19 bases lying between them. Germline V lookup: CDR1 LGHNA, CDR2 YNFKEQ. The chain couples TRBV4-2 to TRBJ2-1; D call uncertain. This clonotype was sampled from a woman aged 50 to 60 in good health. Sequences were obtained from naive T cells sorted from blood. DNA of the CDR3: TGTGCCAGCAGCCCCCTAGTTGGCTTTTTACGCAATGAGCAGTTCTTC. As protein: CASSPLVGFLRNEQFF.